The 27 T cell receptor beta chains given below trace back to one sample, sequenced in a study of shared clonotypes between healthy human individuals. This table comes from immunoSEQ multiplex PCR, and its TCRdb copy is limited to in-frame clones, with some not included. Here the sample spans 1.5 million to 1.9 million clones, 98% being singletons. Material for sequencing was naive CD4+ T cells sorted from blood. Regarding subset: CD45RA+ positively selected. All receptors derive from a man aged 25-45 years in good health.

The gene calls are TRBV30 and TRBJ2-3; the D gene is possibly TRBD2 (5 bases). Per germline, CDR1 GTSNPN and CDR2 SVGIG (reference sequence). The CDR3 is 11 residues long. V shed 1 base and J shed 14 bases, with 13 bases lying between them. CDR3 in amino acids: CAWSGSGRPYF. As DNA, the CDR3 is TGTGCCTGGAGTGGGTCGGGAAGACCGTATTTT.

Concerning this clone: The sample contains more than one DNA sequence encoding this CDR3. This sequence joins TRBV29-1 and TRBJ2-5; possibly TRBD1 or TRBD2 for D (5 bases each). The CDR3 runs 12 residues. V dropped 6 bases and J dropped 2 bases, with 10 bases sitting between them. Germline values: CDR1 SQVTM, CDR2 ANQGSEA. The CDR3 DNA reads as TGCAGCGTAACCGGGACGCAAGAGACCCAGTACTTC. Translation gives CSVTGTQETQYF.

The chain has TRBV28 and TRBJ1-2; perhaps TRBD1 as D (5 bases). The CDR3 covers 13 residues. Per germline, CDR1 MDHEN and CDR2 SYDVKM. V was trimmed by 4 bases and J by 6 bases, leaving 12 bases between them. CDR3 protein: CASSYGQGHGYTF. For the CDR3, the DNA is TGTGCCAGCAGTTACGGGCAGGGACATGGCTACACCTTC.

The rearrangement joins TRBV11-2 to TRBJ2-7; 11 nucleotides agree with TRBD2. Germline V gene sequence: CDR1 SGHAT, CDR2 FQNNGV. The V segment lost 5 bases and the J segment 4 bases; nucleotides outside the gene matches: 13. This CDR3 region has 17 residues. CDR3 DNA: TGTGCCAGCAGCCCTTCTAGCGGGAGGTTTAATTGGTACGAGCAGTACTTC. Translating it yields CASSPSSGRFNWYEQYF.

The chain combines TRBV15 with TRBJ2-2; D gene ambiguous. Trimming took 4 bases from V and 4 from J, leaving 10 bases between them. Germline loops: CDR1 LNHNV, CDR2 YYDKDF (reference sequence). The CDR3 spans 14 residues. CDR3 in amino acids: CATSIKQSTGELFF. Here the CDR3 DNA reads TGTGCCACCAGCATAAAGCAGAGCACCGGGGAGCTGTTTTTT.

The chain uses TRBV7-2 and TRBJ2-7; maybe TRBD1 (6 bases). Germline V lookup: CDR1 SGHTA, CDR2 FQGNSA. The CDR3 loop spans 14 amino acids. The V and J ends lost 6 bases and 2 bases respectively, with 14 bases between them. The CDR3 region has the DNA TGTGCCAGCAGAGTACAGGGTCCCCCCTACGAGCAGTACTTC. Encoded protein: CASRVQGPPYEQYF.

The chain is built from TRBV28 and TRBJ1-4; no firm D call. Germline V gives CDR1 MDHEN, CDR2 SYDVKM. Trimming pared 6 bases from V and 0 bases from J, leaving 8 bases between. The CDR3 covers 14 residues. The CDR3 DNA reads TGTGCCAGCAGAAACAGTGCAACTAATGAAAAACTGTTTTTT. Translation: CASRNSATNEKLFF.

The chain joins TRBV16 to TRBJ1-3; D not resolved. Germline-derived CDR1 and CDR2 are KGHSY and FQNENV. Trimming took 1 base from V and 0 from J, leaving 19 bases between them. The CDR3 loop spans 19 amino acids. The CDR3 region is CASSQFQSGQASSGNTIYF. The CDR3 bases are TGTGCCAGCAGCCAATTCCAGTCAGGTCAGGCCAGCTCTGGAAACACCATATATTTT.

In DNA, the CDR3 is TGTGCCAGCTCATCATCAGGGGAGCGCGAAAAACTGTTTTTT. It yields the protein CASSSSGEREKLFF. The rearrangement uses TRBV18 and TRBJ1-4; TRBD1 is a possible D gene (6 bases). V lost 5 bases and J 8 bases, leaving 15 bases between the germline ends. Per germline, CDR1 KGHSH and CDR2 LQKENI. CDR3 length: 14 residues.

CDR3 DNA: TGTGCCAGCAGTGAGATGTATCACACTGAAGCTTTCTTT. Residues: CASSEMYHTEAFF. J is TRBJ1-1 and V is TRBV6-5; D unclear. The germline V gene has CDR1 MNHEY and CDR2 SVGAGI. CDR3 length equals 13 residues. With 5 bases removed from V and 3 bases from J, the gap between germline ends came to 10 bases.

The V gene is TRBV6-1, the J gene TRBJ1-1, with unresolved D. The CDR3 has 10 amino acids. The V gene's germline CDR1 is MNHNS and CDR2 SASEGT. V was cut by 6 bases and J by 4 bases, with 3 bases left in between. CDR3 loop: CASRPTEAFF. CDR3 sequence (DNA): TGTGCCAGCAGACCCACTGAAGCTTTCTTT.

The V call is TRBV10-3, the J call TRBJ1-2, with D perhaps TRBD1 (5 bases). CDR1 and CDR2 (germline): ENHRY, SYGVKD. Trimming took 6 bases from V and 2 from J, leaving 16 bases between them. The CDR3 extends over 15 amino acids. DNA of the CDR3: TGTGCCATCAGGGCGATTCAGGGTCTGAACTATGGCTACACCTTC. Its protein is CAIRAIQGLNYGYTF.

With respect to this clone: In the same sample, other DNA sequences code for this CDR3. This sequence joins TRBV18 and TRBJ2-1, with a weak D call TRBD1 (6 bases). Germline lookup yields CDR1 KGHSH and CDR2 LQKENI. The V end lost 1 base, the J end lost 3 bases, and 7 bases lay between the germline ends. This CDR3 spans 14 amino acids. In DNA, the CDR3 is TGTGCCAGCTCACCACTGGACAGCTACAATGAGCAGTTCTTC. It yields the protein CASSPLDSYNEQFF.

The chain has TRBV4-3 and TRBJ2-7; maybe TRBD1 (6 bases). This CDR3 has 15 amino acids. Germline CDR1 LGHNA, CDR2 YSLEER. V lost 0 bases, J lost 5 bases, and 14 bases lay in between. The CDR3 loop is CASSQDARGDHEQYF. CDR3 in DNA: TGCGCCAGCAGCCAAGATGCCAGGGGAGACCACGAGCAGTACTTC.

This clone was counted once. V is TRBV6-5 and J is TRBJ2-1; 15 nucleotides align to TRBD2. The CDR3 covers 14 residues. Trimming removed 6 bases from V and 8 bases from J; junction bases left unmatched: 2. CDR1 is MNHEY, CDR2 SVGAGI, per germline. DNA of the CDR3: TGTGCCAGCAGGGGGACTAGCGGGAGGCATGAGCAGTTCTTC. It specifies CASRGTSGRHEQFF.

A few counts support this clone. The gene calls are TRBV9 and TRBJ2-7; D call uncertain. The CDR3 has 14 residues. With 3 bases removed from V and 4 bases from J, the gap between germline ends came to 14 bases. CDR1 and CDR2 from the germline V gene are SGDLS and YYNGEE. The CDR3 nucleotides are TGTGCCAGCAGCGGCATCGGGTCTGGGTACGAGCAGTACTTC. It codes for CASSGIGSGYEQYF.

Points on this clone: This specimen includes other DNA sequences encoding the same CDR3. The chain carries TRBV9 and TRBJ2-7, with 8 bases identical to TRBD1. The CDR3 contains 14 residues. Germline V CDR1 and CDR2: SGDLS, YYNGEE. V lost 0 bases, J lost 2 bases, and 1 base stayed unmatched. The CDR3 region is CASSVGQGTYEQYF. CDR3 bases: TGTGCCAGCAGCGTAGGACAGGGGACCTACGAGCAGTACTTC. Using reference TRBV9 and TRBJ2-7 for the parts outside the CDR3, the full variable domain is DSGVTQTPKHLITATGQRVTLRCSPRSGDLSVYWYQQSLDQGLQFLIQYYNGEERAKGNILERFSAQQFPDLHSELNLSSLELGDSALYFCASSVGQGTYEQYFGPGTRLTVT.

Remarks on this clone: Within the sample, other DNA sequences also encode this same CDR3. The gene calls are TRBV5-1 and TRBJ1-2; D is unclear. The V gene's germline CDR1 is SGHRS and CDR2 YFSETQ. This CDR3 has 13 amino acids. The V gene lost 4 bases and the J gene lost 4 bases, with 11 bases spanning the gap. In DNA form, the CDR3 reads TGCGCCAGCAGCCTGGGGAGCGGCTATGGCTACACCTTC. Its protein product is CASSLGSGYGYTF.

This clone appeared once. The genes are TRBV25-1 and TRBJ1-4; D perhaps matches TRBD1 (5 bases). The CDR3 is made up of 14 amino acids. Germline CDR1 and CDR2: MGHDK and SYGVNS. Trimming removed 0 bases from V and 12 bases from J, with 14 bases in between. The CDR3 spells CASSEYGGTEELFF. The CDR3 bases are TGTGCCAGCAGTGAATATGGGGGGACGGAGGAACTGTTTTTT.

The CDR3 here is CSVAPWTDVTLNTEAFF. In DNA form, the CDR3 reads TGCAGCGTTGCCCCCTGGACAGACGTAACTCTGAACACTGAAGCTTTCTTT. This chain uses TRBV29-1 with TRBJ1-1, with TRBD1 as a possible D gene (6 bases). This CDR3 comprises 17 residues. Germline V gives CDR1 SQVTM, CDR2 ANQGSEA. V was clipped by 4 bases and J by 0 bases, with 21 bases between them.

The V and J genes are TRBV6-5 and TRBJ2-7, with 7 positions matching TRBD1. Germline V CDR1 and CDR2: MNHEY, SVGAGI. The CDR3 covers 13 residues. J lost 4 bases, V lost 6 bases, and 6 bases had no gene match. DNA for the CDR3: TGTGCCAGCAGCGAGGGGGCGCTTTACGAGCAGTACTTC. The encoded protein is CASSEGALYEQYF.

The chain combines TRBV19 with TRBJ1-1; a possible D gene is TRBD1 (5 bases). The germline V gene has CDR1 LNHDA and CDR2 SQIVND (reference sequence). V shed 4 bases and J shed 6 bases, with 12 bases lying between them. CDR3 length: 13 residues. The CDR3 DNA follows: TGTGCCAGTAGTACCGGCAGGGTAGCTGAAGCTTTCTTT. Protein product: CASSTGRVAEAFF.

This clone was observed a single time. A read error is likely, as this CDR3 ends without the conserved phenylalanine or tryptophan. The DNA is omitted, as the CDR3 cannot be located on it reliably, and the CDR3 follows TCRdb's listing. The chain employs TRBV9 and TRBJ2-7; the table assigns TRBD2, which was not confirmed against the DNA. The CDR3 contains 11 residues when both ends are counted. CDR1 and CDR2 (germline): SGDLS, YYNGEE. The CDR3 protein is CASSVKSPSEI.

This rearrangement joins TRBV25-1 to TRBJ1-3; 7 positions match TRBD1. From germline, CDR1 is MGHDK and CDR2 SYGVNS. This CDR3 is 13 amino acids long. V gave up 5 bases and J gave up 3 bases; unmatched junction bases: 1. CDR3 region: CASSYRGGNTIYF. Written as DNA, the CDR3 is TGTGCCAGCAGTTACAGGGGTGGAAACACCATATATTTT.

V usage is TRBV5-1 and J usage is TRBJ2-2; maybe TRBD1 (5 bases). Trimming removed 9 bases at V and 2 bases at J, with 14 bases between. The CDR3 spans 14 residues. Germline V gene sequence: CDR1 SGHRS, CDR2 YFSETQ. The CDR3 spells CATTDRLNTGELFF. DNA for the CDR3: TGCGCCACCACCGACAGACTCAACACCGGGGAGCTGTTTTTT.

The genes are TRBV6-1 and TRBJ1-2, with TRBD1 matching 7 bases. With 3 bases clipped from V and 4 bases from J, the junction kept 5 bases outside the gene matches. There are 14 residues in the CDR3. The germline V gene encodes CDR1 MNHNS and CDR2 SASEGT. The CDR3 nucleotides read TGTGCCAGCAGTGAGAGGGGGCCGCGCTATGGCTACACCTTC. It encodes CASSERGPRYGYTF.

J is TRBJ2-7 and V is TRBV10-2, with 9 bases fitting TRBD2. The CDR3 length is 14 residues. Germline V gene sequence: CDR1 WSHSY, CDR2 SAAADI. The V gene end was trimmed by 6 bases and the J gene end by 2 bases; junction bases not matched to a gene: 5. The CDR3 loop is CASRVSGSPYEQYF. The CDR3 DNA sequence: TGCGCCAGCAGGGTTAGCGGGAGTCCCTACGAGCAGTACTTC.